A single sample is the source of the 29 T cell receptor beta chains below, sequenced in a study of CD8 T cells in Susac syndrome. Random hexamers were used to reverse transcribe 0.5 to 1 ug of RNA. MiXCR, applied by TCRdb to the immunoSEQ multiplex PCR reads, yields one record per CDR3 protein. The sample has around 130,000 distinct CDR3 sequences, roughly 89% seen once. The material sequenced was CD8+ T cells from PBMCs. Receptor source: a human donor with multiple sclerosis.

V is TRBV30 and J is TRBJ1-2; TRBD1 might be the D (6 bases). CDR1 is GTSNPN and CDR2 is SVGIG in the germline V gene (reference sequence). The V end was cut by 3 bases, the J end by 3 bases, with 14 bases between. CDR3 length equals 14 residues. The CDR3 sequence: CAWRGPGGHYGYTF. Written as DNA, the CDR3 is TGTGCCTGGAGGGGACCGGGGGGCCACTATGGCTACACCTTC.

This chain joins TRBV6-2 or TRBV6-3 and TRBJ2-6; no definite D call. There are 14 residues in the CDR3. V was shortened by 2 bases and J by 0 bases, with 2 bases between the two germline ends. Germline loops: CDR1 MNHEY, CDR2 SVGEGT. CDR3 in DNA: TGTGCCAGCAGTTACGACTCTGGGGCCAACGTCCTGACTTTC. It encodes CASSYDSGANVLTF.

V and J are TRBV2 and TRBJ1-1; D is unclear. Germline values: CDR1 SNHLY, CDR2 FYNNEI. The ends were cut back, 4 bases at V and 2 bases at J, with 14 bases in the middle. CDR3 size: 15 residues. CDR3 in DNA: TGTGCCAGCAGTGCCAAAGGAGGCCAAAACACTGAAGCTTTCTTT. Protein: CASSAKGGQNTEAFF.

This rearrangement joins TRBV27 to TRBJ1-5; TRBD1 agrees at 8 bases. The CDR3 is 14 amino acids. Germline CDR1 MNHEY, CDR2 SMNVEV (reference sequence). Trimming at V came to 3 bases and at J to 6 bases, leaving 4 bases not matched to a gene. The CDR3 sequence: CASSLRQGSQPQHF. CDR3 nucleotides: TGTGCCAGCAGTTTGCGACAGGGGTCTCAGCCCCAGCATTTT.

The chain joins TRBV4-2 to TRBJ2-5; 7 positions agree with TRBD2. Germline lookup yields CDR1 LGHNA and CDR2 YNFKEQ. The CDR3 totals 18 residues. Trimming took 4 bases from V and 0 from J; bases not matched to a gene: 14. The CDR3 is CASSPYRPSGANQETQYF. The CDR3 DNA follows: TGTGCCAGCAGCCCCTATCGGCCTAGCGGTGCGAACCAAGAGACCCAGTACTTC.

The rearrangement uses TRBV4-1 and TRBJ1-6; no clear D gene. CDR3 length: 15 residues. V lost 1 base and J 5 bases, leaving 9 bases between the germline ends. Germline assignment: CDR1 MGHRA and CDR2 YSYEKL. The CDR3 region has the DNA TGCGCCAGCAGCCAAGTCCACCCCGATAATTCACCCCTCCACTTT. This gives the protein CASSQVHPDNSPLHF.

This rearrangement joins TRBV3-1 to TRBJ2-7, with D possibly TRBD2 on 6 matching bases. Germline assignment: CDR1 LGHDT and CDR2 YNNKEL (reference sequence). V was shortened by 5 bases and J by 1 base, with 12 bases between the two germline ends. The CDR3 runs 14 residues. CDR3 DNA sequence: TGTGCCAGCAGCTACATAGGGACTTCCTACGAGCAGTACTTC. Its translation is CASSYIGTSYEQYF.

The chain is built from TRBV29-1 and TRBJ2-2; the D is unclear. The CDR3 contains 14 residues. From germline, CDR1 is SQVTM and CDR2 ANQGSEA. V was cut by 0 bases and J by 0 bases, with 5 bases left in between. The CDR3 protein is CSVEDGANTGELFF. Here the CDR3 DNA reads TGCAGCGTTGAAGATGGGGCGAACACCGGGGAGCTGTTTTTT.

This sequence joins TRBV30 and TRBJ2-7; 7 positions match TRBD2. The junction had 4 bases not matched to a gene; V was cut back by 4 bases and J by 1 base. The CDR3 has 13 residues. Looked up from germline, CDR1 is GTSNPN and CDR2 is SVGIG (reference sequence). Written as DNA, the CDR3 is TGTGCCTGGACCCTAGCGGAGTCCTACGAGCAGTACTTC. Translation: CAWTLAESYEQYF. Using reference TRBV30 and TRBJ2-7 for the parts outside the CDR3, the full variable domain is SQTIHQWPATLVQPVGSPLSLECTVEGTSNPNLYWYRQAAGRGLQLLFYSVGIGQISSEVPQNLSASRPQDRQFILSSKKLLLSDSGFYLCAWTLAESYEQYFGPGTRLTVT.

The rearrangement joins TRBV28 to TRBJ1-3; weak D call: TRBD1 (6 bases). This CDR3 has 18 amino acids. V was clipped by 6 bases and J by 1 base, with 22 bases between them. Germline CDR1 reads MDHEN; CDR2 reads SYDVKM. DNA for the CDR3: TGTGCCAGCAGCTCCGCCCAGACAGGATTAAAATCTGGAAACACCATATATTTT. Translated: CASSSAQTGLKSGNTIYF.

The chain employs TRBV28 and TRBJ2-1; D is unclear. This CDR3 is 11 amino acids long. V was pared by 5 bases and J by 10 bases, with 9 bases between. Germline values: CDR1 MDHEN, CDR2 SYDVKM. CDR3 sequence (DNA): TGTGCCAGCAGTCACTGGTCCGAGCAGTTCTTC. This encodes CASSHWSEQFF.

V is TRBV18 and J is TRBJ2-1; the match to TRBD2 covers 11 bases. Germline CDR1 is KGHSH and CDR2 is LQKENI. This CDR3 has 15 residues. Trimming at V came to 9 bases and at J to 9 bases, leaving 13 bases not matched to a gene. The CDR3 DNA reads TGTGCCAGTTCCGACCCGGGACTAGCGGCGTTTGAGCAGTTCTTC. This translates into CASSDPGLAAFEQFF.

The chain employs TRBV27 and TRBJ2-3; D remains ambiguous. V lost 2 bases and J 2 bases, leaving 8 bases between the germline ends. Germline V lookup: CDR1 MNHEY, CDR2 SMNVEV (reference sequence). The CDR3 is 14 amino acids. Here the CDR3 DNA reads TGTGCCAGCAGTTTAGCCAGAAACACAGATACGCAGTATTTT. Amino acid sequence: CASSLARNTDTQYF.

CDR3 sequence: CASSLSGVYNEQFF. In DNA, the CDR3 is TGTGCCAGCAGTTTATCGGGAGTATACAATGAGCAGTTCTTC. The chain uses TRBV27 and TRBJ2-1; a weak D match, TRBD2 (5 bases). CDR1 and CDR2 from the germline V gene are MNHEY and SMNVEV (reference sequence). Trimming took off 0 bases at V and 4 bases at J, with 7 bases between the two ends. The CDR3 length is 14 residues.

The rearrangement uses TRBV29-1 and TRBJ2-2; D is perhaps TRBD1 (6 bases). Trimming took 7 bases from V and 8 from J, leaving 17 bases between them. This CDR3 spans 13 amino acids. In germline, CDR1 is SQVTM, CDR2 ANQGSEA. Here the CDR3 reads CSAVTGQWGELFF. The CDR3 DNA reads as TGCAGCGCAGTGACAGGACAGTGGGGGGAGCTGTTTTTT.

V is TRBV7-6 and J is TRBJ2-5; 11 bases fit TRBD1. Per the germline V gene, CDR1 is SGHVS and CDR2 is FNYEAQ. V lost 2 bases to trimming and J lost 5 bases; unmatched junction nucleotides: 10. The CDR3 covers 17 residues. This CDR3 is CASSLPRSRDRGETQYF. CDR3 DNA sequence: TGTGCCAGCAGCTTACCCCGGAGCCGGGACAGGGGGGAGACCCAGTACTTC.

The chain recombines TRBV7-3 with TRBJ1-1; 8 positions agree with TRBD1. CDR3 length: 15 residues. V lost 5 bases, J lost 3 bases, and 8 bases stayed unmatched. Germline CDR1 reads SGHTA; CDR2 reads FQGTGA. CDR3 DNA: TGTGCCAGCAGCCCAGGACAGGGACAGGACACTGAAGCTTTCTTT. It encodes CASSPGQGQDTEAFF.

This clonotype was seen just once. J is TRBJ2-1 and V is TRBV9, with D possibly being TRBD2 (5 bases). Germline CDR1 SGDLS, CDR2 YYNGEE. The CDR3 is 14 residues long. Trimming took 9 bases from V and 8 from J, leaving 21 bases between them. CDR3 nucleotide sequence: TGTGCCACTTCACCCGAACTAGACGTCGATGAGCAGTTCTTC. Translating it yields CATSPELDVDEQFF.

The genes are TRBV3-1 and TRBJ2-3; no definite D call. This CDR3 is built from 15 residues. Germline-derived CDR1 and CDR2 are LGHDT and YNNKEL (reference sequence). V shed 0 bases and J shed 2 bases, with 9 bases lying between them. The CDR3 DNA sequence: TGTGCCAGCAGCCAAGAAGGCAGATTCACAGATACGCAGTATTTT. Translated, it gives CASSQEGRFTDTQYF.

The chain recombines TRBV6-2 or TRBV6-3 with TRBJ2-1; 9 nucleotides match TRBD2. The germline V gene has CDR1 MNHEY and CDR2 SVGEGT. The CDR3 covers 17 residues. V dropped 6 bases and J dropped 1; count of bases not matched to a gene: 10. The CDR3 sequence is CASRKLPSGISYNEQFF. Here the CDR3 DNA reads TGTGCCAGCAGAAAACTGCCTAGCGGGATTTCCTACAATGAGCAGTTCTTC.

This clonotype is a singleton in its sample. In DNA form, the CDR3 reads TGCAGTGCTAGAAGTCGGACTAGCGCTTACGAGCAGTACTTC. Protein sequence: CSARSRTSAYEQYF. This chain connects TRBV20-1 to TRBJ2-7; the match to TRBD2 covers 9 bases. J gave up 4 bases and V 2 bases, and 6 bases lay outside the gene matches. CDR3 length: 14 amino acids. Germline-derived CDR1 and CDR2 are DFQATT and SNEGSKA (reference sequence).

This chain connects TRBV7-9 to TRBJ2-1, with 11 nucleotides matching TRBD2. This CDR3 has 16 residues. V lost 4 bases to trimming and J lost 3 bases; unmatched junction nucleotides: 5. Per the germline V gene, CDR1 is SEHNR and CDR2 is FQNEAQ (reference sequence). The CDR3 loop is CASSSGTSGFYNEQFF. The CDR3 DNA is TGTGCCAGCAGCTCCGGGACTAGCGGATTCTACAATGAGCAGTTCTTC.

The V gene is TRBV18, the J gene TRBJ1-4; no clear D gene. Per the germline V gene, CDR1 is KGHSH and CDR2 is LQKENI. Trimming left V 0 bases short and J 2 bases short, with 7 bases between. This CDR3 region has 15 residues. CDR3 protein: CASSPPKMTNEKLFF. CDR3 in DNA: TGTGCCAGCTCACCACCCAAGATGACTAATGAAAAACTGTTTTTT.

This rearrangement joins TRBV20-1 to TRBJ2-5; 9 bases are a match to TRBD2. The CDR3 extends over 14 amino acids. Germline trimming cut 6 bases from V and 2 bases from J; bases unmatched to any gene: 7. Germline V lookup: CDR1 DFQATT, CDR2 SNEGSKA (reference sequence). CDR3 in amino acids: CSANQGLAQETQYF. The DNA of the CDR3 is TGCAGTGCCAACCAGGGACTAGCACAAGAGACCCAGTACTTC.

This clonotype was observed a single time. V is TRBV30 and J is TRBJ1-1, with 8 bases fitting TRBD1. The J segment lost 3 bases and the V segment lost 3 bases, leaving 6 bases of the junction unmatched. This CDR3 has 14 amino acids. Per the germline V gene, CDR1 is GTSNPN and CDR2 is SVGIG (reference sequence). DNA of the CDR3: TGTGCCTGGAGCGAAACAGGGGGGGACACTGAAGCTTTCTTT. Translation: CAWSETGGDTEAFF.

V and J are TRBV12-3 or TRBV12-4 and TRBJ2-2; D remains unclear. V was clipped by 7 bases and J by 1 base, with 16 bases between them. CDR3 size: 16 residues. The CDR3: CASTSPHGRNTGELFF. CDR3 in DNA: TGTGCCAGCACCTCGCCTCATGGGCGGAACACCGGGGAGCTGTTTTTT.

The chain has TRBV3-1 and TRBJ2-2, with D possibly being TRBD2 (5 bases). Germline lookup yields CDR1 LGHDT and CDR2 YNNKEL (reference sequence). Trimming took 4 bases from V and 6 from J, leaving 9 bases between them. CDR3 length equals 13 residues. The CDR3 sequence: CASSPGFPGELFF. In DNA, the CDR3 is TGTGCCAGCAGCCCGGGGTTCCCCGGGGAGCTGTTTTTT.

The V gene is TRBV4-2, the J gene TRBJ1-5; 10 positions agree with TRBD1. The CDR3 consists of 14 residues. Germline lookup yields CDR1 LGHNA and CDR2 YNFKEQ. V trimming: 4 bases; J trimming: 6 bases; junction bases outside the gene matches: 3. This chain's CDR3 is CASSRWTGGQPQHF. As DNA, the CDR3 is TGTGCCAGCAGCCGCTGGACAGGGGGTCAGCCCCAGCATTTT.

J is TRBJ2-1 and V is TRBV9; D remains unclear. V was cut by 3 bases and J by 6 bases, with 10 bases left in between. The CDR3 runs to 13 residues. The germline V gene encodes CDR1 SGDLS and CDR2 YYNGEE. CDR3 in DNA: TGTGCCAGCAGCGGGAGTTGGGCCAATGAGCAGTTCTTC. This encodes CASSGSWANEQFF.